The entry below gives a single TCR beta chain sequence along with its context. V was clipped by 1 base and J by 8 bases, with 12 bases between them. This CDR3 contains 15 residues. Germline V gives CDR1 MDHEN, CDR2 SYDVKM. In the study's own analysis: For nucleated cells, counts were estimated from reference gene primer amplification. Libraries were prepared by immunoSEQ multiplex PCR; TCRdb keeps only in-frame clonotypes and omits some of them. D and trimming come from the DNA, and the V and J calls and clone size come from that table. Here the sample spans 200,000 to 250,000 clones, roughly four fifths being singletons. The Seattle site enrolled patients during active infection and followed them longitudinally. The source of the sample is a study of blood T cell repertoires in COVID-19. As for the study in general: Samples of COVID-19 (acute and convalescent) were obtained from the United States, Italy and Spain. T cells, B-cell-depleted T cells, or PBMCs provided the cDNA or gDNA that served as material.

The TCR comes from a woman between 65 and 79 years old with COVID-19, enrolled during active disease. The rearrangement joins TRBV28 to TRBJ1-6; D may be TRBD1 (5 bases). Material: peripheral blood. CDR3: CASSLFGRDDSPLHF. The CDR3 DNA reads TGTGCCAGCAGTTTATTCGGCAGGGATGATTCACCCCTCCACTTT. The full variable domain, rest sourced from reference TRBV28 and TRBJ1-6, is DVKVTQSSRYLVKRTGEKVFLECVQDMDHENMFWYRQDPGLGLRLIYFSYDVKMKEKGDIPEGYSVSREKKERFSLILESASTNQTSMYLCASSLFGRDDSPLHFGNGTRLTVT.